This T cell receptor (beta chain) was captured by sequencing in a study of regulatory T cells in long-lasting Graves disease. Turning to this clonotype: At one of its ends the junction is not consistent with the germline gene, which may arise from a read error.

CDR1 and CDR2 from the germline V gene are MNHEY and SMNVEV (reference sequence). CDR3 length: 11 amino acids. Documented time point: newly diagnosed GD, antithyroid drugs for less than 3 months. After RNA was extracted from PBMCs, the TCR library was made from it. In building TCR beta libraries, iRepertoire HTBI primers were used together with Arm-PCR of CDR3 regions. TCRdb redid the calling of the multiplex PCR reads with MiXCR, one entry per CDR3 protein. This table holds 400,000 to 650,000 distinct CDR3 sequences, about 16% found once. The sample was also reused in another study, on T cells in Graves' hyperthyroidism and ophthalmopathy. That report adds: In the blood, most expanded thyroid clonotypes above 0.001 appeared as well.

The chain links TRBV27 to TRBJ1-2; D not resolved. This TCR was recovered from a middle-aged woman with Graves disease. The source material was peripheral blood mononuclear cells (PBMCs), sampled at new diagnosis, from a patient treated with antithyroid drugs. This chain's CDR3 is CASGLGTGYTF. As DNA, the CDR3 is TGTGCCAGCGGTTTGGGAACCGGCTACACCTTC.